The 22 T cell receptor beta chains below all came from one sample that was sequenced in a study of cytomegalovirus exposure and HLA in healthy donors. Use of 60 Vbeta and 13 Jbeta primers characterized the PCR. Sequenced by immunoSEQ multiplex PCR; TCRdb stores in-frame clones only, minus some. The repertoire holds 110,000 or so clones, over 60% seen once, with about 8.6% in the top ten. Sequenced material: PBMCs. Receptors originate from a man younger than 35 in good health and CMV-seropositive.

Relative to its sample, this clone is medium-sized. This chain joins TRBV6-6 and TRBJ1-2; D unclear. This CDR3 region has 13 residues. The V gene lost 2 bases and the J gene lost 2 bases, with 6 bases spanning the gap. Germline CDR1 MNHNY, CDR2 SVGAGI (reference sequence). In DNA, the CDR3 is TGTGCCAGCAGTTACGACACGAACTATGGCTACACCTTC. Amino acids: CASSYDTNYGYTF.

The chain combines TRBV9 with TRBJ1-1; TRBD1 aligns across 7 bases. This CDR3 has 13 residues. Looked up from germline, CDR1 is SGDLS and CDR2 is YYNGEE. V dropped 7 bases and J dropped 3; count of bases not matched to a gene: 6. DNA of the CDR3: TGTGCCAGCGGGGGACAGCTGTACACTGAAGCTTTCTTT. It specifies CASGGQLYTEAFF.

The V and J genes are TRBV5-3 and TRBJ2-7; perhaps TRBD1 as D (6 bases). TRBV5-3 qualifies as an ORF whose function is uncertain. The V end lost 6 bases, the J end lost 5 bases, and 9 bases lay between the germline ends. This CDR3 comprises 11 residues. The CDR3 sequence: CARTTGNEQYV. The DNA for the CDR3 is TGTGCCAGAACCACAGGGAACGAGCAGTACGTC.

The chain has TRBV5-8 and TRBJ1-4; 7 bases line up with TRBD1. CDR3 length equals 15 residues. Germline V gene lookup returns CDR1 SGHTS and CDR2 YDEGEE. Trimming took 1 base from V and 7 from J; bases not matched to a gene: 7. CDR3 sequence: CASSLSDRWGEKLFF. The CDR3 bases are TGTGCCAGCAGCTTGTCGGACAGGTGGGGTGAAAAACTGTTTTTT.

This chain uses TRBV5-5 with TRBJ2-7; 7 bases map to TRBD1. Germline V gene data show CDR1 as SGHKS and CDR2 as YYEKEE (reference sequence). V lost 2 bases and J lost 3; bases outside the gene matches: 2. This CDR3 has 13 residues. The DNA of the CDR3 is TGTGCCAGCAGCTTTTCAGGGGGCTACGAGCAGTACTTC. Amino acids: CASSFSGGYEQYF.

This clone was detected a few times. This rearrangement joins TRBV7-3 to TRBJ2-3, with D possibly matching TRBD1 (6 bases). CDR1 is SGHTA, CDR2 FQGTGA, per germline. The germline V and J ends were trimmed by 1 base and 4 bases, with 12 bases remaining between them. This CDR3 comprises 15 residues. CDR3 region: CASSLMGAESDTQYF. In nucleotides, the CDR3 is TGTGCCAGCAGCTTAATGGGGGCCGAGTCAGATACGCAGTATTTT.

The chain uses TRBV4-1 and TRBJ2-3, with TRBD2 matching 10 bases. The CDR3 consists of 20 residues. Trimming removed 1 base from V and 4 bases from J; junction bases left unmatched: 17. Germline V gives CDR1 MGHRA, CDR2 YSYEKL. CDR3 sequence reads: CASSQVVSSGGTRLADTQYF. The CDR3 coding sequence is TGCGCCAGCAGCCAAGTTGTGTCTAGCGGGGGCACCAGGTTGGCAGATACGCAGTATTTT.

This chain connects TRBV6-6 to TRBJ2-5, with D perhaps matching TRBD1 (6 bases). Per germline, CDR1 MNHNY and CDR2 SVGAGI (reference sequence). This CDR3 spans 13 amino acids. Deletions cut 5 bases from V and 5 bases from J, with 12 bases between. This CDR3 reads CASSGTGSETQYF. CDR3 in DNA: TGTGCCAGCAGTGGAACAGGGAGCGAGACCCAGTACTTC.

V usage is TRBV5-1 and J usage is TRBJ1-6; D might be TRBD1 (5 bases). CDR3 size: 15 residues. From germline, CDR1 is SGHRS and CDR2 YFSETQ. V was trimmed by 0 bases and J by 7 bases, leaving 11 bases between them. CDR3 nucleotide sequence: TGCGCCAGCAGCTTGGATGACAGTACGAATTCACCCCTCCACTTT. Its protein product is CASSLDDSTNSPLHF. The whole variable domain, remainder taken from reference TRBV5-1 and TRBJ1-6, is KAGVTQTPRYLIKTRGQQVTLSCSPISGHRSVSWYQQTPGQGLQFLFEYFSETQRNKGNFPGRFSGRQFSNSRSEMNVSTLELGDSALYLCASSLDDSTNSPLHFGNGTRLTVT.

The gene calls are TRBV6-5 and TRBJ2-7; weak D call: TRBD1 (5 bases). This CDR3 has 16 amino acids. V was trimmed by 2 bases and J by 0 bases, leaving 14 bases between them. CDR1 is MNHEY, CDR2 SVGAGI, per germline. The CDR3 loop is CASSYRRGQYSYEQYF. For the CDR3, the DNA is TGTGCCAGCAGTTACCGTCGTGGACAATACTCCTACGAGCAGTACTTC.

The gene calls are TRBV18 and TRBJ1-5; the D is unclear. Germline CDR1 KGHSH, CDR2 LQKENI. The length of the CDR3 is 13 residues. Trimming removed 4 bases at V and 0 bases at J, with 4 bases between. In DNA, the CDR3 is TGTGCCAGCTCACGAGATAGCAATCAGCCCCAGCATTTT. The encoded protein is CASSRDSNQPQHF. Full variable domain (remainder filled in from reference TRBV18 and TRBJ1-5): NAGVMQNPRHLVRRRGQEARLRCSPMKGHSHVYWYRQLPEEGLKFMVYLQKENIIDESGMPKERFSAEFPKEGPSILRIQQVVRGDSAAYFCASSRDSNQPQHFGDGTRLSIL.

This clone has only one observation. This chain links TRBV30 with TRBJ1-3, with a tentative D call TRBD1 (6 bases). V lost 5 bases and J 0 bases, leaving 11 bases between the germline ends. This CDR3 contains 14 residues. Germline V CDR1 and CDR2: GTSNPN, SVGIG (reference sequence). The CDR3 region is CAWQQGSSGNTIYF. CDR3 sequence (DNA): TGTGCCTGGCAACAGGGCTCCTCTGGAAACACCATATATTTT.

CDR3 loop: CASYRAGNEKLFF. The CDR3 DNA is TGTGCCAGCTACAGGGCCGGTAATGAAAAACTGTTTTTT. The V call is TRBV28, the J call TRBJ1-4, with D possibly TRBD1 on 6 matching bases. The CDR3 contains 13 residues. Trimming pared 8 bases from V and 4 bases from J, leaving 11 bases between. Germline lookup yields CDR1 MDHEN and CDR2 SYDVKM.

The sample holds a few counts of this clone. The V and J genes are TRBV29-1 and TRBJ2-3; D is unclear. There are 12 residues in the CDR3. The V gene lost 0 bases and the J gene lost 3 bases, with 4 bases spanning the gap. Per the germline V gene, CDR1 is SQVTM and CDR2 is ANQGSEA. Here the CDR3 reads CSVEDATDTQYF. DNA for the CDR3: TGCAGCGTTGAAGACGCGACAGATACGCAGTATTTT.

The J gene is TRBJ2-7, the V gene TRBV28, with D perhaps matching TRBD1 (6 bases). The CDR3 consists of 15 residues. CDR1 MDHEN and CDR2 SYDVKM come from the germline V gene. The V and J ends lost 5 bases and 3 bases respectively, with 17 bases between them. CDR3 nucleotide sequence: TGTGCCAGCAGTCTGGACAGCCGTGACGGCTACGAGCAGTACTTC. The encoded protein is CASSLDSRDGYEQYF.

J is TRBJ2-2 and V is TRBV30; tentatively, D is TRBD1 (6 bases). The CDR3 runs 14 residues. Trimming shortened V by 2 bases and J by 4 bases, and 11 bases separated the two germline ends. Germline V gives CDR1 GTSNPN, CDR2 SVGIG (reference sequence). The DNA of the CDR3 is TGTGCCTGGAGTAAACAGGGTGGCACCGGGGAGCTGTTTTTT. Amino acid sequence: CAWSKQGGTGELFF.

The CDR3 sequence is CASSLGTGGQSSYEQYF. The CDR3 nucleotides read TGTGCCAGCAGCTTAGGGACAGGGGGCCAGAGCTCCTACGAGCAGTACTTC. V and J are TRBV11-2 and TRBJ2-5; TRBD1 aligns across 11 bases. Near its end, the DNA agrees better with TRBJ2-7, so the J call may be wrong. The length of the CDR3 is 17 residues. The germline V gene encodes CDR1 SGHAT and CDR2 FQNNGV.

The chain uses TRBV30 and TRBJ2-7; 8 bases line up with TRBD1. The CDR3 is made up of 14 amino acids. Germline V gene sequence: CDR1 GTSNPN, CDR2 SVGIG (reference sequence). V shed 7 bases and J 8 bases; nucleotides not matched to a gene: 16. As DNA, the CDR3 is TGTGCCTACCGAACCGGGACAGGAGGGTGGCAGCAGTACTTC. Protein product: CAYRTGTGGWQQYF.

In this sample, this clone turned up a few times. The chain recombines TRBV5-4 with TRBJ2-5; no definite D call. The CDR3 contains 14 residues. The germline V and J ends were trimmed by 1 base and 1 base, with 8 bases remaining between them. Per germline, CDR1 SGHNT and CDR2 YYREEE (reference sequence). The CDR3 DNA is TGTGCCAGCAGCTTGCCGGCAGGCCAAGAGACCCAGTACTTC. This codes for CASSLPAGQETQYF.

The gene calls are TRBV7-2 and TRBJ1-2, with 8 bases identical to TRBD1. CDR3 length equals 18 residues. The germline gives CDR1 SGHTA, CDR2 FQGNSA. V gave up 5 bases and J gave up 1 base; unmatched junction bases: 15. CDR3: CASSVHQGAVGNNYGYTF. In DNA, the CDR3 is TGTGCCAGCAGCGTACACCAGGGGGCGGTTGGAAATAACTATGGCTACACCTTC.

This rearrangement joins TRBV30 to TRBJ1-3, with 11 bases lining up with TRBD1. Germline lookup yields CDR1 GTSNPN and CDR2 SVGIG (reference sequence). The CDR3 totals 14 residues. Trimming took 6 bases from V and 9 from J; bases not matched to a gene: 10. In DNA form, the CDR3 reads TGTGCCTGCCGCGGACAGGGGGCAACGGGCACCATATATTTT. Its protein is CACRGQGATGTIYF.

This chain links TRBV11-3 with TRBJ2-1; 10 nucleotides line up with TRBD2. CDR1 is SGHNT and CDR2 is YENEEA in the germline V gene. J was trimmed by 12 bases and V by 1 base; bases with no gene match: 9. The CDR3 has 15 amino acids. The CDR3 spells CASSLGRSSGGGQFF. The CDR3 DNA follows: TGTGCCAGCAGCTTAGGTCGGTCAAGCGGGGGGGGGCAGTTCTTC.